This T cell receptor beta chain was captured by sequencing in a study of low-dose radiotherapy and immunotherapy resistance in tumors. Study as a whole: Doses of 0.5 Gy per fraction every 2 weeks, totaling 6.5 Gy, went to Cohort 1. Patients received 300 mg of oral aspirin each day across four cycles, commencing on cycle 1 day 1.

The CDR3 is 15 residues long. Deletions cut 0 bases from V and 1 base from J, with 6 bases between. Both TCRalpha and TCRbeta chains were reverse transcribed with V-gene-specific primers. A roughly 20-cycle PCR with a constant-region primer and V-primer adapter amplified TCRs. TCRdb itself ran the reads through MiXCR, one entry per CDR3 protein. The top ten hold 3.4% of the sample, which has under 15,000 distinct CDR3 sequences, 76% seen once. The chain has TRBV12-3 or TRBV12-4 and TRBJ2-2; possibly TRBD1 for D (6 bases). The origin of this receptor is a human donor with advanced metastatic prostate, ovarian, gallbladder or colorectal cancer (not recorded which). This table probably holds off-target reads from a library built for another chain. The CDR3 region has the DNA TGTGCCAGCAGTTTAGCGGGACAGAACACCGGGGAGCTGTTTTTT. It is translated as CASSLAGQNTGELFF.